Detailed here is one TCR beta chain. What it recognizes is unknown. Losses at the gene ends were 1 base for V and 9 bases for J; bases not matched to a gene: 6. The CDR3 spans 15 residues. Germline CDR1 reads SEHNR; CDR2 reads FQNEAQ (reference sequence). This specimen comes from a study of multiple sclerosis patients with progressive multifocal leukoencephalopathy. Overall study findings and caveats: No common TRBV or TRBJ usage or pairing appeared at PML.

Clones were read by immunoSEQ multiplex PCR, and TCRdb kept only the in-frame ones, dropping some. This repertoire shows tens of thousands of clones, 75% to 90% found once; its top ten account for roughly 12%. Regarding time point: time of PML onset. PML was diagnosed clinically and by MRI, then confirmed by JC virus DNA in cerebrospinal fluid. This receptor was taken from a woman younger than 45 with progressive multifocal leukoencephalopathy. The sequencing here drew on PBMCs, taken from a patient treated with natalizumab. The genes are TRBV7-9 and TRBJ1-6; TRBD1 agrees at 7 bases. CDR3 sequence reads: CASSLETGPISPLHF. CDR3 nucleotides: TGTGCCAGCAGCTTAGAGACAGGGCCTATTTCACCCCTCCACTTT.